This TCR beta chain appears in the sequencing data of a study of T cells in Graves' hyperthyroidism and ophthalmopathy. Study background: The blood sample was taken at first diagnosis, before treatment began. Regarding the study as a whole: Among thyroid clonotypes expanded above 0.001, most also appeared in blood. The model forecast ophthalmopathy, anticipating it by a median around 6.5 months before onset.

With regard to this clonotype: Its antigen is not known.

Amplified TCR beta CDR3 regions came from RNA transcripts. RT-PCR in the first round (using the HTBI primer set) targeted the TCR CDR3. MiXCR, run by TCRdb on the multiplex PCR reads, gives a single entry per CDR3 protein. The sample contains around 600,000 distinct CDR3 sequences, 13% to 15% of which appear only once. Patients with ophthalmopathy all had a Clinical Activity Score of at least 3, a NOSPECS grade of at least 4 and duration under 3 months. Material for sequencing was blood. The source of this sequence is a woman aged 18-30 years with Graves' ophthalmopathy.

CDR3 nucleotide sequence: TGCGCCAGCAGCCCGTCCGGGACGAATACTGAAGCTTTCTTT. Amino acids: CASSPSGTNTEAFF. This sequence joins TRBV4-3 and TRBJ1-1; perhaps TRBD1 as D (5 bases). The CDR3 length is 14 residues. Germline V gene data show CDR1 as LGHNA and CDR2 as YSLEER. Trimming shortened V by 4 bases and J by 5 bases, and 14 bases separated the two germline ends.